Only one count was recorded for the clone carrying this T cell receptor beta chain. Its specificity is unknown. The data derive from a study of cytomegalovirus exposure and HLA in healthy donors. Study summary: In an earlier analysis, around 100 million unique TCR beta sequences were found from about 180 million T cells. Of the donors genotyped, several hundred in all, 80% to 85% fell in the Caucasian-associated ancestry cluster. Study results and caveats: In terms of immune exposure information, only CMV serostatus was available. The authors assumed roughly uniform sequencing depth across donors for presence/absence analyses.

13 Jbeta primers and 60 Vbeta primers were used for the PCR. Some clones are missing from TCRdb's copy, which holds only in-frame ones; the method was immunoSEQ multiplex PCR. The sample has under 200,000 clones, about 77% seen once. The CDR3 is made up of 13 amino acids. CDR1 SGHVS and CDR2 FQNEAQ come from the germline V gene. The V and J ends lost 4 bases and 3 bases, in that order; junction bases with no gene match: 2. The chain carries TRBV7-8 and TRBJ2-7; 8 bases match TRBD2. Material for sequencing was PBMCs. The clonotype comes from a male donor in good health and CMV-seropositive. CDR3 sequence: CASSSGGGYEQYF. In DNA form, the CDR3 reads TGTGCCAGCAGCTCCGGGGGGGGCTACGAGCAGTACTTC.